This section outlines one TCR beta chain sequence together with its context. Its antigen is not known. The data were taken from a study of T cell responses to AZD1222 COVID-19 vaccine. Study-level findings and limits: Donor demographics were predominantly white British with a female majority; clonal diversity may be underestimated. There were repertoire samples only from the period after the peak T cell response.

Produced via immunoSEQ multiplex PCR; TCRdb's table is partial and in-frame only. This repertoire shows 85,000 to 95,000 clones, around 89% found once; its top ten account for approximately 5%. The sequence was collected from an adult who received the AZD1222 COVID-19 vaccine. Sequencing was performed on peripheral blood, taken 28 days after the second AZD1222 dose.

CDR3 coding DNA: TGTGCCCGATTTACAGGACAGGGGGATGGCTACACCTTC. Protein sequence: CARFTGQGDGYTF. The V call is TRBV2, the J call TRBJ1-2, with 10 positions matching TRBD1. V lost 11 bases, J lost 6 bases, and 9 bases stayed unmatched. Germline CDR1 and CDR2: SNHLY and FYNNEI. This CDR3 is 13 amino acids long.